This TCR beta chain was profiled in a study of control samples from healthy donors and cancer patients. Clones were read by immunoSEQ multiplex PCR, and TCRdb kept only the in-frame ones, dropping some. The sample contains over 40,000 clones, about nine tenths of which appear only once. This CDR3 is 17 amino acids long. V was clipped by 1 base and J by 5 bases; unmatched bases: 9. Per germline, CDR1 LGHDT and CDR2 YNNKEL (reference sequence). The chain has TRBV3-1 (or the pseudogene TRBV3-2) and TRBJ2-1, with 9 nucleotides matching TRBD2. This TCR was sampled from a man in his forties or fifties with head and neck cancer. The sequenced sample consisted of PBMCs. This CDR3 reads CASSQVRTSANNNEQFF. CDR3 DNA: TGTGCCAGCAGCCAAGTAAGGACTAGCGCTAATAACAATGAGCAGTTCTTC.